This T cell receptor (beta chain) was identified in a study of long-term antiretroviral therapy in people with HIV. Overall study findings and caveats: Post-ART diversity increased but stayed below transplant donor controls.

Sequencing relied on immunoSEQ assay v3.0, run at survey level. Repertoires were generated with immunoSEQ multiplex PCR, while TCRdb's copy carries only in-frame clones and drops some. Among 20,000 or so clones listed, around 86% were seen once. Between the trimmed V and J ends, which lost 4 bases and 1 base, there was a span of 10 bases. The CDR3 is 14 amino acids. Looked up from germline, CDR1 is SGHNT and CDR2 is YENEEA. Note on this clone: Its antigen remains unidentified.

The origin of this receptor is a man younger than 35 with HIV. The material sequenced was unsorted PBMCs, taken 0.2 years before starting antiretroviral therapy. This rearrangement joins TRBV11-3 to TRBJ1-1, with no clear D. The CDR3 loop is CASSSGIGNTEAFF. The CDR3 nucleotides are TGTGCCAGCAGCTCGGGTATAGGGAACACTGAAGCTTTCTTT.